The 27 T cell receptor beta chains below all came from one sample that was sequenced in a study of beta chain features in type 1 diabetes. Their antigen targets remain unknown. Findings and caveats of the study: All four CD4+ subsets from Type 1 diabetes patients carried moderately but significantly shorter TCRB CDR3s.

As every portion of the isolated RNA was reverse transcribed, the sequencing read expressed TCRB transcripts. Profiled with immunoSEQ multiplex PCR; TCRdb holds only in-frame clones, not every one. Of roughly 350,000 clones in the sample, around 10% were seen once. The sample consisted of central memory CD4+ T cells from blood. The source is a man aged 25-40 years with type 1 diabetes.

V is TRBV4-1 and J is TRBJ1-5; 7 bases are a match to TRBD1. With 1 base clipped from V and 2 bases from J, the junction kept 5 bases outside the gene matches. Germline CDR1 reads MGHRA; CDR2 reads YSYEKL. This CDR3 spans 16 amino acids. As DNA, the CDR3 is TGCGCCAGCAGCCAAGTGAAGGGGGCTGGCAATCAGCCCCAGCATTTT. Amino acid sequence: CASSQVKGAGNQPQHF.

This clone was counted between two and nine times. Distinct nucleotide sequences in the sample also encode this CDR3. The chain uses TRBV5-1 and TRBJ1-1; perhaps TRBD1 as D (6 bases). The CDR3 spans 15 residues. Germline V gene data show CDR1 as SGHRS and CDR2 as YFSETQ. Trimming removed 2 bases from V and 3 bases from J, with 14 bases in between. The CDR3 sequence: CASSLLQGGDTEAFF. The CDR3 DNA follows: TGCGCCAGCAGCTTACTACAGGGAGGGGACACTGAAGCTTTCTTT.

The rearrangement links TRBV28 to TRBJ2-1; possibly TRBD2 for D (5 bases). The CDR3 covers 12 residues. Deletions cut 2 bases from V and 8 bases from J, with 7 bases between. Germline CDR1 and CDR2: MDHEN and SYDVKM. In DNA, the CDR3 is TGTGCCAGCAGTTTAACCGGGGATGAGCAGTTCTTC. Protein sequence: CASSLTGDEQFF.

This clone was detected only a few times. This chain joins TRBV5-4 and TRBJ2-3; a weak D match, TRBD2 (7 bases). The CDR3 is made up of 15 amino acids. The V gene lost 3 bases and the J gene lost 6 bases, with 17 bases spanning the gap. Germline lookup yields CDR1 SGHNT and CDR2 YYREEE (reference sequence). The CDR3 is CASSSSSRGGDTQYF. In nucleotides, the CDR3 is TGTGCCAGCAGCTCGTCTAGCAGGGGAGGGGATACGCAGTATTTT.

There are many counts of this clone. This chain uses TRBV19 with TRBJ2-1; possible D gene TRBD2, 5 bases. Germline CDR1 and CDR2: LNHDA and SQIVND (reference sequence). V was trimmed by 5 bases and J by 8 bases, leaving 10 bases between them. This CDR3 comprises 12 residues. This CDR3 reads CASSGTGYEQFF. The DNA of the CDR3 is TGTGCCAGTAGTGGTACGGGGTATGAGCAGTTCTTC.

The V and J genes are TRBV6-5 and TRBJ2-7, with 9 bases aligning to TRBD1. The CDR3 sequence is 14 residues long. Germline V lookup: CDR1 MNHEY, CDR2 SVGAGI. Trimming took 6 bases from V and 2 from J; bases not matched to a gene: 5. The CDR3 coding sequence is TGTGCCAGCAGCTCCACAGGGGGCACCTACGAGCAGTACTTC. Encoded protein: CASSSTGGTYEQYF.

This chain connects TRBV6-1 to TRBJ1-1; unclear D gene. Trimming cost V 5 bases and J 4 bases, with 11 bases left between them. Per germline, CDR1 MNHNS and CDR2 SASEGT. The CDR3 is 13 amino acids. CDR3 nucleotide sequence: TGTGCCAGCAGTACGACTCTTGGCACTGAAGCTTTCTTT. Encoded protein: CASSTTLGTEAFF.

The chain links TRBV6-1 to TRBJ1-2; D ambiguous. This CDR3 has 13 residues. Germline lookup yields CDR1 MNHNS and CDR2 SASEGT. V lost 2 bases and J 3 bases, leaving 7 bases between the germline ends. Written as DNA, the CDR3 is TGTGCCAGCAGTGAACAGGTGGACTATGGCTACACCTTC. Translated, it gives CASSEQVDYGYTF.

The chain employs TRBV10-3 and TRBJ1-3; 9 bases fit TRBD1. With 6 bases clipped from V and 4 bases from J, the junction kept 10 bases outside the gene matches. This CDR3 region has 16 residues. The germline V gene has CDR1 ENHRY and CDR2 SYGVKD. The CDR3 DNA sequence: TGTGCCATCAGCCCTTCCGGGACAGGGAAGGGAAACACCATATATTTT. It yields the protein CAISPSGTGKGNTIYF.

Only a few counts were recorded for this clone. The chain employs TRBV10-3 and TRBJ1-1; tentative D call: TRBD1 (6 bases). V shed 5 bases and J shed 1 base, with 8 bases lying between them. Germline CDR1 reads ENHRY; CDR2 reads SYGVKD. This CDR3 has 13 residues. CDR3 sequence reads: CAISKTGNTEAFF. Written as DNA, the CDR3 is TGTGCCATCAGTAAGACAGGGAACACTGAAGCTTTCTTT.

This chain joins TRBV28 and TRBJ1-1; tentative D call: TRBD1 (5 bases). The CDR3 extends over 16 amino acids. Germline-derived CDR1 and CDR2 are MDHEN and SYDVKM. The V end lost 5 bases, the J end lost 0 bases, and 16 bases lay between the germline ends. The CDR3 DNA sequence: TGTGCCAGCAGTGCATTAACCCCGGGGCTGAACACTGAAGCTTTCTTT. This codes for CASSALTPGLNTEAFF. Full variable domain (rest looked up from reference TRBV28 and TRBJ1-1): DVKVTQSSRYLVKRTGEKVFLECVQDMDHENMFWYRQDPGLGLRLIYFSYDVKMKEKGDIPEGYSVSREKKERFSLILESASTNQTSMYLCASSALTPGLNTEAFFGQGTRLTVV.

This rearrangement joins TRBV25-1 to TRBJ2-3; D is perhaps TRBD2 (5 bases). Germline CDR1 reads MGHDK; CDR2 reads SYGVNS. CDR3 size: 15 residues. V lost 4 bases and J 2 bases, leaving 13 bases between the germline ends. Here the CDR3 DNA reads TGTGCCAGCAGTGGGGTGGACTGGAACACAGATACGCAGTATTTT. Its protein is CASSGVDWNTDTQYF.

This clone was counted ten times or more. V gene TRBV4-3 combines with J gene TRBJ2-7; D gene unclear. V lost 0 bases, J lost 3 bases, and 12 bases lay in between. Germline CDR1 LGHNA, CDR2 YSLEER. This CDR3 has 15 residues. CDR3 DNA: TGCGCCAGCAGCCAAGATAAACTTCCGCTCTACGAGCAGTACTTC. As protein: CASSQDKLPLYEQYF.

In this sample, this clone turned up a few times. This chain connects TRBV19 to TRBJ1-5; 9 bases line up with TRBD1. The CDR3 is made up of 16 amino acids. CDR1 is LNHDA, CDR2 SQIVND, per germline (reference sequence). With 5 bases clipped from V and 2 bases from J, the junction kept 7 bases outside the gene matches. The CDR3 spells CASSRGGQGGNQPQHF. The CDR3 DNA is TGTGCCAGTAGTCGAGGGGGACAGGGAGGCAATCAGCCCCAGCATTTT.

This clone was seen only a few times. The J gene is TRBJ1-1, the V gene TRBV11-3, with unresolved D. V was pared by 1 base and J by 4 bases, with 7 bases between. This CDR3 is built from 13 residues. From germline, CDR1 is SGHNT and CDR2 YENEEA. CDR3 sequence reads: CASSLGAGTEAFF. The CDR3, as DNA: TGTGCCAGCAGCTTAGGTGCGGGCACTGAAGCTTTCTTT.

This clone was found a few times. Compared with germline, one end of the junction differs, possibly owing to a read error. Here the CDR3 reads CASSSSTSGKLF. The CDR3 nucleotides read TGTGCCAGCAGTTCCTCCACTAGCGGGAAGCTCTTC. The V call is TRBV27, the J call TRBJ2-1, with 10 positions matching TRBD2. This CDR3 comprises 12 residues. The germline CDR1 and CDR2 sequences are MNHEY and SMNVEV (reference sequence).

Only a few counts were recorded for this clone. The CDR3: CASSIGHGANVLTF. The CDR3 DNA reads TGTGCCAGCAGCATAGGACACGGGGCCAACGTCCTGACTTTC. The chain employs TRBV7-3 and TRBJ2-6; TRBD1 might be the D (5 bases). The length of the CDR3 is 14 residues. Trimming removed 5 bases at V and 4 bases at J, with 9 bases between. Germline assignment: CDR1 SGHTA and CDR2 FQGTGA.

This clone has just a few counts. The chain has TRBV11-2 and TRBJ1-1, with D maybe TRBD1 (6 bases). This CDR3 has 13 amino acids. CDR1 and CDR2 (germline): SGHAT, FQNNGV. Trimming pared 0 bases from V and 6 bases from J, leaving 8 bases between. DNA of the CDR3: TGTGCCAGCAGCTTAGAAGAGGGGGCTGAAGCTTTCTTT. Amino acid sequence: CASSLEEGAEAFF. The full variable domain, with the rest looked up from reference TRBV11-2 and TRBJ1-1, is EAGVAQSPRYKIIEKRQSVAFWCNPISGHATLYWYQQILGQGPKLLIQFQNNGVVDDSQLPKDRFSAERLKGVDSTLKIQPAKLEDSAVYLCASSLEEGAEAFFGQGTRLTVV.

This chain joins TRBV5-8 and TRBJ2-1, with TRBD1 matching 11 bases. This CDR3 is built from 17 residues. In germline, CDR1 is SGHTS, CDR2 YDEGEE. Losses at the gene ends were 2 bases for V and 9 bases for J; bases not matched to a gene: 13. The DNA for the CDR3 is TGTGCCAGCAGCTTTCAATTAGGCGGGACAGGGGGTAGTGAGCAGTTCTTC. The encoded protein is CASSFQLGGTGGSEQFF.

The gene calls are TRBV7-6 and TRBJ2-1; TRBD2 aligns across 7 bases. From germline, CDR1 is SGHVS and CDR2 FNYEAQ. There are 14 residues in the CDR3. V shed 1 base and J 8 bases; nucleotides not matched to a gene: 5. The CDR3 nucleotides read TGTGCCAGCAGCTTAGGAGCGGGAAGGGATGAGCAGTTCTTC. Its protein is CASSLGAGRDEQFF.

The chain joins TRBV11-2 to TRBJ1-2; D uncertain. V was trimmed by 0 bases and J by 8 bases, leaving 10 bases between them. The V gene's germline CDR1 is SGHAT and CDR2 FQNNGV. The CDR3 loop spans 13 amino acids. The CDR3 nucleotides read TGTGCCAGCAGCTTAGACTTGCGGGGAGGCTACACCTTC. Protein sequence: CASSLDLRGGYTF.

This clone was counted only a few times. The chain recombines TRBV7-2 with TRBJ1-1, with TRBD1 identical over 9 bases. Looked up from germline, CDR1 is SGHTA and CDR2 is FQGNSA. The CDR3 covers 14 residues. J lost 5 bases, V lost 4 bases, and 5 bases had no gene match. The CDR3 DNA reads TGTGCCAGCAGCTGGGGACAGGGTAATACTGAAGCTTTCTTT. Translation gives CASSWGQGNTEAFF.

This clone turned up a few times. In the same sample, other DNA sequences code for this CDR3. V usage is TRBV5-4 and J usage is TRBJ2-5; 7 bases map to TRBD2. V was pared by 2 bases and J by 4 bases, with 2 bases of the junction left unmatched. The CDR3 has 13 residues. Germline CDR1 SGHNT, CDR2 YYREEE (reference sequence). DNA of the CDR3: TGTGCCAGCAGCTTAGCGGGACGAGAGACCCAGTACTTC. It codes for CASSLAGRETQYF.

V usage is TRBV5-4 and J usage is TRBJ1-2; 8 bases map to TRBD1. This CDR3 spans 15 amino acids. Per the germline V gene, CDR1 is SGHNT and CDR2 is YYREEE (reference sequence). J was trimmed by 6 bases and V by 4 bases; bases with no gene match: 11. In DNA form, the CDR3 reads TGTGCCAGCAGCCAAGATATAACAGGGGGGCATGGCTACACCTTC. This translates into CASSQDITGGHGYTF.

Only a few counts were recorded for this clone. The genes are TRBV7-9 and TRBJ1-2; TRBD1 aligns across 7 bases. This CDR3 spans 13 amino acids. J was trimmed by 2 bases and V by 6 bases; bases with no gene match: 3. The V gene's germline CDR1 is SEHNR and CDR2 FQNEAQ (reference sequence). The chain's CDR3 is CASRLQGNYGYTF. The CDR3 DNA is TGTGCCAGCAGGTTACAGGGGAACTATGGCTACACCTTC. The whole variable domain, remainder taken from reference TRBV7-9 and TRBJ1-2, is DTGVSQNPRHKITKRGQNVTFRCDPISEHNRLYWYRQTLGQGPEFLTYFQNEAQLEKSRLLSDRFSAERPKGSFSTLEIQRTEQGDSAMYLCASRLQGNYGYTFGSGTRLTVV.

This clone has more than one count but fewer than ten. The chain links TRBV20-1 to TRBJ2-5; D not certain. This CDR3 has 11 residues. V shed 3 bases and J shed 4 bases, with 6 bases lying between them. Germline CDR1 is DFQATT and CDR2 is SNEGSKA (reference sequence). CDR3 residues: CSASPGETQYF. The CDR3 DNA sequence: TGCAGTGCTAGCCCCGGAGAGACCCAGTACTTC.

This clone has more than one count but fewer than ten. The rearrangement links TRBV18 to TRBJ1-4; 10 bases are a match to TRBD1. Germline CDR1 is KGHSH and CDR2 is LQKENI. CDR3 length: 16 residues. The J segment lost 8 bases and the V segment lost 3 bases, leaving 9 bases of the junction unmatched. The chain's CDR3 is CASSPNIGTGEEKLFF. CDR3 in DNA: TGTGCCAGCTCACCGAACATCGGGACAGGGGAAGAAAAACTGTTTTTT.